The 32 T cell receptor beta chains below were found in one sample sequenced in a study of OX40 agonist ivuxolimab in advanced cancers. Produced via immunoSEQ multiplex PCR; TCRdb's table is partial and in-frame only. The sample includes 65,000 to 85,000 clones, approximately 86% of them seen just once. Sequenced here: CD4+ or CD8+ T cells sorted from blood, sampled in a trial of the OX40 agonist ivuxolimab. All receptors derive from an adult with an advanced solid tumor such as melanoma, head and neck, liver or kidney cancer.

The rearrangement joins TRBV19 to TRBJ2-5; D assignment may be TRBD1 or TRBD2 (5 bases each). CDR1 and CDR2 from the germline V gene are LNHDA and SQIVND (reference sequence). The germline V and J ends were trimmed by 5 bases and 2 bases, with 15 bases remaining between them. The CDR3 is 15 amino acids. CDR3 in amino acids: CASSGGKGLQETQYF. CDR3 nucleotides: TGTGCCAGTAGTGGAGGAAAGGGGTTACAAGAGACCCAGTACTTC.

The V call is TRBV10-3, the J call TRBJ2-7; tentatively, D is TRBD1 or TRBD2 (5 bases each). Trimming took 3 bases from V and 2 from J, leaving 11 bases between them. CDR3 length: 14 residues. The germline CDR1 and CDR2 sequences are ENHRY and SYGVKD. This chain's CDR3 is CAISDGTVAYEQYF. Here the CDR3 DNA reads TGTGCCATCAGTGACGGGACGGTCGCCTACGAGCAGTACTTC.

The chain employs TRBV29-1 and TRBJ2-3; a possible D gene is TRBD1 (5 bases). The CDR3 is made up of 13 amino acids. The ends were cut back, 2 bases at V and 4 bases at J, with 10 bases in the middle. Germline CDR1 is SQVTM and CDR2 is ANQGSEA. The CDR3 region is CSVEQARADTQYF. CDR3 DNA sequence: TGCAGCGTTGAACAGGCCAGGGCAGATACGCAGTATTTT.

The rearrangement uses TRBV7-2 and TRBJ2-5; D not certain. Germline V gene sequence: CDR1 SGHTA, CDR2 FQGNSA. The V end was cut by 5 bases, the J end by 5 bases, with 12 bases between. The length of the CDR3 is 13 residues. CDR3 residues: CASSLTYKETQYF. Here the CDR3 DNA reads TGTGCCAGCAGCCTAACATACAAGGAGACCCAGTACTTC.

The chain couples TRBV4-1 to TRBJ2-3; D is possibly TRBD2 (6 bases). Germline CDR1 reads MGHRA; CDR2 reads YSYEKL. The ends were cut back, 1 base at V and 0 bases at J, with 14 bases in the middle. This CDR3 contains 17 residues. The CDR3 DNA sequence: TGCGCCAGCAGCCAAGCTTCCGGGACTGGAAGCACAGATACGCAGTATTTT. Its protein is CASSQASGTGSTDTQYF.

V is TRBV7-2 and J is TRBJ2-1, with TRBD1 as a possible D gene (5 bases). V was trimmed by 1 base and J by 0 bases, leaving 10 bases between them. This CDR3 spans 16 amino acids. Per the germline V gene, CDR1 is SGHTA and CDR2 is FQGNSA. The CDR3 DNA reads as TGTGCCAGCAGCTTAGACAGGCCCAACTCCTACAATGAGCAGTTCTTC. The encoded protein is CASSLDRPNSYNEQFF.

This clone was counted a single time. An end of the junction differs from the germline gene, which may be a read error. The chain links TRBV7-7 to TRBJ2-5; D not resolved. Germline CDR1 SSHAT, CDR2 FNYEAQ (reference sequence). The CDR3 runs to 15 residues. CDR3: CASSPFWAEQETQYF. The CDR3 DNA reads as TGTGCTAGCAGCCCATTCTGGGCCGAGCAAGAGACCCAGTACTTC.

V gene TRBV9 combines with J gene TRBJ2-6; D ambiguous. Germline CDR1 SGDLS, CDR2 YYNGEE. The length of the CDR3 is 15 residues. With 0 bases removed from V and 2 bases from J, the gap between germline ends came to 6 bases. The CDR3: CASSVGVAGANVLTF. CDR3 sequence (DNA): TGTGCCAGCAGCGTAGGGGTAGCTGGGGCCAACGTCCTGACTTTC. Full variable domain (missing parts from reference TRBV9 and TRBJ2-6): DSGVTQTPKHLITATGQRVTLRCSPRSGDLSVYWYQQSLDQGLQFLIQYYNGEERAKGNILERFSAQQFPDLHSELNLSSLELGDSALYFCASSVGVAGANVLTFGAGSRLTVL.

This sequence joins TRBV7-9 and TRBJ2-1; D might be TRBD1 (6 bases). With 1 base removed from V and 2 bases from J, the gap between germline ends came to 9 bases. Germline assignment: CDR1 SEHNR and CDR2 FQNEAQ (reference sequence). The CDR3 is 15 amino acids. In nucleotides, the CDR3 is TGTGCCAGCAGCTTAGAAGGGGGAGCCTACAATGAGCAGTTCTTC. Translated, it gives CASSLEGGAYNEQFF.

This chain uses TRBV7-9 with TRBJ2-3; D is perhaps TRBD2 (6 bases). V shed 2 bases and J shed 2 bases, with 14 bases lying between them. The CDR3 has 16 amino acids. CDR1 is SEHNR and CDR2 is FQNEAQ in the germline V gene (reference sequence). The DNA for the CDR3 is TGTGCCAGCAGCTTAAGAAGGGCGGGGAACACAGATACGCAGTATTTT. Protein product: CASSLRRAGNTDTQYF.

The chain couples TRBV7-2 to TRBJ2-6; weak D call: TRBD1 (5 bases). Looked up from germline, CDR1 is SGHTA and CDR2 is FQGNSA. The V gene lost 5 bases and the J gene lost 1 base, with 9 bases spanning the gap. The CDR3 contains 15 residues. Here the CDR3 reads CASSPQGSGANVLTF. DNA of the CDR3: TGTGCCAGCAGCCCCCAGGGATCTGGGGCCAACGTCCTGACTTTC.

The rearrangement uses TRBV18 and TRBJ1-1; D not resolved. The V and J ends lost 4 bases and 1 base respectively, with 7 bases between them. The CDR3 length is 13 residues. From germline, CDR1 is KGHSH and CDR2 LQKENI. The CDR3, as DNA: TGTGCCAGCTCACAGTCCCCGAACACTGAAGCTTTCTTT. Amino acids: CASSQSPNTEAFF.

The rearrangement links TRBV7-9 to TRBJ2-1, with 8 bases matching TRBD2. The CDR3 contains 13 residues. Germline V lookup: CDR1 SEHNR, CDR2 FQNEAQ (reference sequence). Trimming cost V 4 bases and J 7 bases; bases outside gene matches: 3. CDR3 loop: CASSSGLVNEQFF. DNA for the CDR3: TGTGCCAGCAGCTCGGGACTAGTTAATGAGCAGTTCTTC.

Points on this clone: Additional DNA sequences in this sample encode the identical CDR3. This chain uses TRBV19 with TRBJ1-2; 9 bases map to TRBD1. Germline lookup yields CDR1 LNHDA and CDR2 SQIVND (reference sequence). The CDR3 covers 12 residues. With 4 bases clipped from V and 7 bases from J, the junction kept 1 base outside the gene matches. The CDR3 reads CASSRDRAGYTF. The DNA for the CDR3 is TGTGCCAGTAGTAGGGACAGGGCTGGCTACACCTTC.

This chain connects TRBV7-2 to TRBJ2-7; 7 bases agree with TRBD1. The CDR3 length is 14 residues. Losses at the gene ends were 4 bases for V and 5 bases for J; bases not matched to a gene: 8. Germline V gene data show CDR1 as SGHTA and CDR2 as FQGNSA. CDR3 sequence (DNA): TGTGCCAGCAGCTCAAACAGGGGCAGCCACGAGCAGTACTTC. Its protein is CASSSNRGSHEQYF.

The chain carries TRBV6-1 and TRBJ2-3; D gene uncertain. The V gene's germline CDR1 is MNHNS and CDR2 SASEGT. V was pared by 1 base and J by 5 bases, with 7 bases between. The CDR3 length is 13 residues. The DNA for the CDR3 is TGTGCCAGCAGTGAAGTTGGCCAAGATACGCAGTATTTT. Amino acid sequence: CASSEVGQDTQYF.

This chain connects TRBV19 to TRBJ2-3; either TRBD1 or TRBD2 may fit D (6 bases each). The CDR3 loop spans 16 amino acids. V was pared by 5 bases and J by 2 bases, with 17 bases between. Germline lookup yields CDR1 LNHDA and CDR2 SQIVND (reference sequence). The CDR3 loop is CASSARGTFITDTQYF. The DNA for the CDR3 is TGTGCCAGTAGTGCGCGCGGGACATTTATCACAGATACGCAGTATTTT. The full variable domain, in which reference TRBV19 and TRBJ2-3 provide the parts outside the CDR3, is DGGITQSPKYLFRKEGQNVTLSCEQNLNHDAMYWYRQDPGQGLRLIYYSQIVNDFQKGDIAEGYSVSREKKESFPLTVTSAQKNPTAFYLCASSARGTFITDTQYFGPGTRLTVL.

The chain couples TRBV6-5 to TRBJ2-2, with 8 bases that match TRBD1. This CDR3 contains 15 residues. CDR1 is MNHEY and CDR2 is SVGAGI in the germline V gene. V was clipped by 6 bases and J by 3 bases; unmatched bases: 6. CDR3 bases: TGTGCCAGCAGGCGAGGACAGGGCTACACCGGGGAGCTGTTTTTT. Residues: CASRRGQGYTGELFF.

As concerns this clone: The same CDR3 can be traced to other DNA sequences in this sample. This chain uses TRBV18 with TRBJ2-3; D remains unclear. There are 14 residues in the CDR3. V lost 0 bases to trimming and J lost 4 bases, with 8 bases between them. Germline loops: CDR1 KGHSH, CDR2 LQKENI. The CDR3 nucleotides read TGTGCCAGCTCACCACCGGCCTTATCAGATACGCAGTATTTT. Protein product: CASSPPALSDTQYF.

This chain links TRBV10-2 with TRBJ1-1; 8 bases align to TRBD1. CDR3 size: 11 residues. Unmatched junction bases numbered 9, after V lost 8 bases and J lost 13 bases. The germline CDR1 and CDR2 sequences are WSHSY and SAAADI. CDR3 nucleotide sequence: TGCGCCAGCGGGAGACAGGGGCTGGATTTCTTT. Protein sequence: CASGRQGLDFF.

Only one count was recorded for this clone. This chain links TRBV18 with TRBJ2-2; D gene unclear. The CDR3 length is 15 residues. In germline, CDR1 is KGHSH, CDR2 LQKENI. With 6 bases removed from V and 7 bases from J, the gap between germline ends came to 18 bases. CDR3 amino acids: CASSHDPGVGGELFF. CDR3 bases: TGTGCCAGCTCCCACGACCCCGGCGTTGGCGGGGAGCTGTTTTTT.

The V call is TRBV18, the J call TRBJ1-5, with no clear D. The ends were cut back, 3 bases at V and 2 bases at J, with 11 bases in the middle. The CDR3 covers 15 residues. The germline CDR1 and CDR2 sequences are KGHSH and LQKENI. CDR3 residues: CASSPGVGGNQPQHF. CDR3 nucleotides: TGTGCCAGCTCACCGGGAGTTGGTGGCAATCAGCCCCAGCATTTT.

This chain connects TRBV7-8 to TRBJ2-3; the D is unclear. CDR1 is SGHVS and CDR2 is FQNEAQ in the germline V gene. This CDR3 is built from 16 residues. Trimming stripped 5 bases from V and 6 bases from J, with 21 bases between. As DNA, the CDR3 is TGTGCCAGCAGCCTGACCACGGGCCCCTCTAGGGATACGCAGTATTTT. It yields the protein CASSLTTGPSRDTQYF.

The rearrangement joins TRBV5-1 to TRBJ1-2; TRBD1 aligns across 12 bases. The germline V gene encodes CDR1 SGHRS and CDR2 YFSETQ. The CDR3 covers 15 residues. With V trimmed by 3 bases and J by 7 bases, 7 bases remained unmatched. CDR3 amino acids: CASSSAGTGGFGYTF. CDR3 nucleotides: TGCGCCAGCAGCTCCGCCGGGACAGGGGGCTTTGGCTACACCTTC.

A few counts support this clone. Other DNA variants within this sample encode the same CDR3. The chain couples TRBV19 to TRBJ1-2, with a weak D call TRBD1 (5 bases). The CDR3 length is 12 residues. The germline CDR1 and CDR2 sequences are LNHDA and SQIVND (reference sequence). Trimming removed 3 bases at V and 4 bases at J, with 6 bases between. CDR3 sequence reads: CASSMTAYGYTF. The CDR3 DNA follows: TGTGCCAGTAGTATGACAGCCTATGGCTACACCTTC.

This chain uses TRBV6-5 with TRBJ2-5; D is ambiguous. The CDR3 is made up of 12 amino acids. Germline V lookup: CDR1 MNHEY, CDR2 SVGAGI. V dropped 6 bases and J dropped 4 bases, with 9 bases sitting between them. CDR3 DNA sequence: TGTGCCAGCAGGAGCCCCTTAGAGACCCAGTACTTC. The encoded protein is CASRSPLETQYF.

CDR3: CASSVSGLGPDEQFF. CDR3 in DNA: TGTGCCAGCAGCGTATCGGGGCTAGGCCCGGATGAGCAGTTCTTC. The chain links TRBV7-8 to TRBJ2-1; D may be TRBD1 or TRBD2 (5 bases each). CDR1 and CDR2 from the germline V gene are SGHVS and FQNEAQ. This CDR3 is 15 amino acids long. V lost 5 bases, J lost 8 bases, and 19 bases lay in between.

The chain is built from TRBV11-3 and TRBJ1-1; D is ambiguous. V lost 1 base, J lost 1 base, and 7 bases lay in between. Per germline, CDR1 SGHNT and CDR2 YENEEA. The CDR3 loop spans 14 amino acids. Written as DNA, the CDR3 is TGTGCCAGCAGCTTAGGATCTAGGAACACTGAAGCTTTCTTT. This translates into CASSLGSRNTEAFF.

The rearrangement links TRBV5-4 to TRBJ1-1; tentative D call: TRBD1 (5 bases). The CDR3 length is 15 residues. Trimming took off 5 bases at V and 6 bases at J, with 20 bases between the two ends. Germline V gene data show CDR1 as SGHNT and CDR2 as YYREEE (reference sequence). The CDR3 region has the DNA TGTGCCAGCAGACAAGACGGGTACGACAGTTCTGAAGCTTTCTTT. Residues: CASRQDGYDSSEAFF.

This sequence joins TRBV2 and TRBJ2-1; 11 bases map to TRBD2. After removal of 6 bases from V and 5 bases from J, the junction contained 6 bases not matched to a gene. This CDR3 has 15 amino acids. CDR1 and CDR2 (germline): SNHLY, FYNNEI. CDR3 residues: CASRGTSGRHNEQFF. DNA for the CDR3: TGTGCCAGCAGGGGAACTAGCGGGAGACACAATGAGCAGTTCTTC.

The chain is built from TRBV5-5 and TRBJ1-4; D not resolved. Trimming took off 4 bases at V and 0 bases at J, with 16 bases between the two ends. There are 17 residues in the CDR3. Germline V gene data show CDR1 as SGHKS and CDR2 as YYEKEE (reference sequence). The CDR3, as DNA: TGTGCCAGCAGCGACGGGGTGGCGACCGCAACTAATGAAAAACTGTTTTTT. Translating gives CASSDGVATATNEKLFF. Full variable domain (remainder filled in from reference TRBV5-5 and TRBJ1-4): DAGVTQSPTHLIKTRGQQVTLRCSPISGHKSVSWYQQVLGQGPQFIFQYYEKEERGRGNFPDRFSARQFPNYSSELNVNALLLGDSALYLCASSDGVATATNEKLFFGSGTQLSVL.

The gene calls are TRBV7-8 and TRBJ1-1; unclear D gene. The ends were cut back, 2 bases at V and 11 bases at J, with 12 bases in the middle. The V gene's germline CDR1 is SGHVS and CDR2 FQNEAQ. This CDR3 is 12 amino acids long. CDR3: CASSLRVSRAFF. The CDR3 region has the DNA TGTGCCAGCAGCTTAAGGGTCTCCCGCGCTTTCTTT.